Below, 17 T cell receptor beta chains from the same sample are listed, as sequenced in a study of CD8 T cells in Susac syndrome. Random hexamers were used to reverse transcribe the RNA input (roughly 0.5 to 1 ug). In TCRdb, the immunoSEQ multiplex PCR reads were re-called with MiXCR into one record per CDR3 protein. In the table there are about 180,000 distinct CDR3 sequences, approximately 94% of which are singletons. Sequencing used CD4+ T cells from PBMCs. All receptors come from a human donor with Susac syndrome.

This clonotype has more than one count but fewer than ten. The V call is TRBV5-4, the J call TRBJ2-5; 7 bases fit TRBD1. Germline trimming cut 4 bases from V and 5 bases from J; bases unmatched to any gene: 2. Germline CDR1 and CDR2: SGHNT and YYREEE (reference sequence). The CDR3 runs to 12 residues. The CDR3 is CASSPQGETQYF. The CDR3 nucleotides read TGTGCCAGCAGCCCACAGGGGGAGACCCAGTACTTC.

The chain couples TRBV12-3 or TRBV12-4 to TRBJ1-5; 8 bases are shared with TRBD1. This CDR3 spans 16 amino acids. J lost 5 bases, V lost 5 bases, and 11 bases had no gene match. CDR3 sequence: CASSPEDRGDDQPQHF. The CDR3 coding sequence is TGTGCCAGCAGTCCTGAAGACAGGGGCGATGATCAGCCCCAGCATTTT.

The chain employs TRBV4-3 and TRBJ2-7; D unclear. Germline lookup yields CDR1 LGHNA and CDR2 YSLEER. V was trimmed by 4 bases and J by 3 bases, leaving 13 bases between them. The CDR3 extends over 14 amino acids. The CDR3 nucleotides are TGCGCCAGCAGCCCGAAGGCCGTTAACTACGAGCAGTACTTC. Amino acid sequence: CASSPKAVNYEQYF.

The J gene is TRBJ2-3, the V gene TRBV6-5; 7 bases match TRBD2. CDR1 is MNHEY, CDR2 SVGAGI, per germline. V shed 6 bases, J shed 0 bases, and the junction held 3 bases outside the gene matches. This CDR3 has 14 residues. Here the CDR3 reads CASRRAGSTDTQYF. Written as DNA, the CDR3 is TGTGCCAGCAGGAGAGCGGGGAGCACAGATACGCAGTATTTT.

The rearrangement joins TRBV29-1 to TRBJ1-2; D uncertain. The CDR3 is 12 amino acids. CDR1 is SQVTM, CDR2 ANQGSEA, per germline. V dropped 7 bases and J dropped 4 bases, with 13 bases sitting between them. The CDR3 bases are TGCAGCGCTATGGGGTCGGGCTATGGCTACACCTTC. Amino acids: CSAMGSGYGYTF.

The chain is built from TRBV20-1 and TRBJ2-4; D possibly corresponds to TRBD2 (6 bases). Trimming took off 0 bases at V and 7 bases at J, with 13 bases between the two ends. Germline V lookup: CDR1 DFQATT, CDR2 SNEGSKA (reference sequence). The CDR3 has 14 residues. This CDR3 reads CSARDPAGRNIQYF. The CDR3 DNA reads TGCAGTGCTAGAGATCCCGCGGGGAGGAACATTCAGTACTTC.

The V call is TRBV9, the J call TRBJ2-5, with D perhaps TRBD1 or TRBD2 (5 bases each). V shed 0 bases and J shed 1 base, with 13 bases lying between them. In germline, CDR1 is SGDLS, CDR2 YYNGEE. The CDR3 extends over 16 amino acids. The CDR3 sequence is CASSVGLGTAQETQYF. DNA for the CDR3: TGTGCCAGCAGCGTAGGCCTCGGGACCGCCCAAGAGACCCAGTACTTC.

The chain uses TRBV12-3 or TRBV12-4 and TRBJ1-2; tentative D call: TRBD1 (6 bases). This CDR3 has 13 residues. Trimming left V 5 bases short and J 3 bases short, with 10 bases between. DNA of the CDR3: TGTGCCAGCAGTCCGACAGGATACTATGGCTACACCTTC. Encoded protein: CASSPTGYYGYTF.

The chain joins TRBV9 to TRBJ2-1, with TRBD1 matching 9 bases. The V gene's germline CDR1 is SGDLS and CDR2 YYNGEE. With 4 bases clipped from V and 7 bases from J, the junction kept 6 bases outside the gene matches. The CDR3 is 14 residues long. For the CDR3, the DNA is TGTGCCAGCAGCTTCACCGGGACAGGGAATGAGCAGTTCTTC. Protein sequence: CASSFTGTGNEQFF. Full variable domain (outside the CDR3, taken from reference TRBV9 and TRBJ2-1): DSGVTQTPKHLITATGQRVTLRCSPRSGDLSVYWYQQSLDQGLQFLIQYYNGEERAKGNILERFSAQQFPDLHSELNLSSLELGDSALYFCASSFTGTGNEQFFGPGTRLTVL.

This clonotype was observed a single time. The chain uses TRBV6-5 and TRBJ2-7; D is unclear. This CDR3 is built from 13 residues. With 6 bases removed from V and 1 base from J, the gap between germline ends came to 10 bases. From germline, CDR1 is MNHEY and CDR2 SVGAGI. CDR3 residues: CASRPRQSYEQYF. The CDR3 DNA is TGTGCCAGCAGACCCAGACAATCCTACGAGCAGTACTTC.

This chain links TRBV4-3 with TRBJ2-7; 9 positions agree with TRBD2. The germline V gene has CDR1 LGHNA and CDR2 YSLEER. CDR3 length: 16 residues. J lost 1 base, V lost 0 bases, and 4 bases had no gene match. CDR3 in DNA: TGCGCCAGCAGCCAAGACAGGGCGGGGGGGTCCTACGAGCAGTACTTC. Protein product: CASSQDRAGGSYEQYF.

The chain has TRBV20-1 and TRBJ2-5; 8 bases are a match to TRBD1. V gave up 6 bases and J gave up 1 base; unmatched junction bases: 10. This CDR3 is built from 15 residues. Germline V gives CDR1 DFQATT, CDR2 SNEGSKA (reference sequence). In nucleotides, the CDR3 is TGCAGTGCCACGAGACTGGACAGGGTCCAAGAGACCCAGTACTTC. Translation: CSATRLDRVQETQYF.

The chain uses TRBV6-6 and TRBJ2-5, with D tentatively TRBD2 (5 bases). CDR3 length equals 13 residues. CDR1 and CDR2 from the germline V gene are MNHNY and SVGAGI (reference sequence). Trimming cost V 4 bases and J 2 bases, with 8 bases left between them. This CDR3 is CASSLPGQETQYF. The DNA of the CDR3 is TGTGCCAGCAGTTTGCCGGGGCAAGAGACCCAGTACTTC.

The rearrangement uses TRBV30 and TRBJ1-6; D is unclear. This CDR3 comprises 14 residues. Per germline, CDR1 GTSNPN and CDR2 SVGIG (reference sequence). V lost 3 bases and J lost 9, with 15 bases in between. The CDR3 sequence is CAWRQPGEGSPLHF. CDR3 coding DNA: TGTGCCTGGAGGCAACCCGGTGAGGGTTCACCCCTCCACTTT. The variable domain in full, completed from reference TRBV30 and TRBJ1-6, reads SQTIHQWPATLVQPVGSPLSLECTVEGTSNPNLYWYRQAAGRGLQLLFYSVGIGQISSEVPQNLSASRPQDRQFILSSKKLLLSDSGFYLCAWRQPGEGSPLHFGNGTRLTVT.

V usage is TRBV13 and J usage is TRBJ1-2; D is perhaps TRBD1 (5 bases). Germline V gene sequence: CDR1 PRHDT, CDR2 FYEKMQ (reference sequence). The CDR3 is 12 residues long. Trimming pared 4 bases from V and 2 bases from J, leaving 5 bases between. CDR3 DNA: TGTGCCAGCAGCTCAGGGAACTATGGCTACACCTTC. Translated: CASSSGNYGYTF.

This rearrangement joins TRBV27 to TRBJ2-7; 9 nucleotides align to TRBD1. CDR1 is MNHEY and CDR2 is SMNVEV in the germline V gene (reference sequence). The V gene end was trimmed by 9 bases and the J gene end by 3 bases; junction bases not matched to a gene: 9. This CDR3 is 14 amino acids long. CDR3 loop: CASSLGTGRYEQYF. As DNA, the CDR3 is TGTGCCAGTAGTCTCGGGACAGGGCGCTACGAGCAGTACTTC.

The chain links TRBV5-1 to TRBJ1-5; D gene ambiguous. The ends were cut back, 0 bases at V and 1 base at J, with 11 bases in the middle. The CDR3 runs to 16 residues. Germline V CDR1 and CDR2: SGHRS, YFSETQ. CDR3 nucleotides: TGCGCCAGCAGCTTGGCCTCGTTAGGGAGCAATCAGCCCCAGCATTTT. As protein: CASSLASLGSNQPQHF.